This T cell receptor (beta chain) came from a study of metastatic and nonmetastatic thyroid tumors. Study details: Patients with malignant and benign thyroid disease provided blood and tumor or nodule tissue, whose repertoires were compared. Study findings and constraints: TCR beta diversity was reportedly significantly higher in malignant thyroid tumors than benign nodules, in blood and tumor.

Thyroid surgery took place with no prior treatment in any patient. V lost 1 base and J 4 bases, leaving 6 bases between the germline ends. Germline lookup yields CDR1 SGHTA and CDR2 FQGNSA. The CDR3 loop spans 13 amino acids. TCRdb redid the clone calls on the PCR reads using MiXCR. The sample lists 15,000 to 20,000 clones; over 20% were seen once. This clone was seen many times. No antigen is known for it. The rearrangement uses TRBV7-2 and TRBJ2-3; D is unclear. This sequence was found in a male donor with papillary thyroid cancer or a benign thyroid nodule (not recorded which). Some clones in this sample may be carry-over from other donors' samples. The material sequenced was tumor tissue. CDR3: CASSLGDADTQYF. CDR3 DNA sequence: TGTGCCAGCAGCTTAGGGGATGCAGATACGCAGTATTTT. Based on the CDR3 plus reference TRBV7-2 and TRBJ2-3, the full variable domain is GAGVSQSPSNKVTEKGKDVELRCDPISGHTALYWYRQSLGQGLEFLIYFQGNSAPDKSGLPSDRFSAERTGGSVSTLTIQRTQQEDSAVYLCASSLGDADTQYFGPGTRLTVL.